Below, one TCR beta chain is given with its context. The read finishes 3 residues shy of the CDR3 end, and the germline J gene is used to complete it. TCRdb's copy holds only in-frame clones and misses some; the assay was immunoSEQ multiplex PCR. The clone table shows roughly 34,000 clones, with the ten largest holding roughly 7%. The sample comes from a study of T cells in women clearing cervical HPV infection. V was trimmed by 5 bases and J by 1 base, leaving 11 bases between them. This CDR3 region has 14 residues. This receptor was taken from a woman between 18 and 69 years old with a cervical HPV16 infection that either progressed to CIN3+ or cleared (not recorded which). Material for sequencing was blood buffy coat. V usage is TRBV12-3 or TRBV12-4 and J usage is TRBJ1-2, with D uncertain. The CDR3 is CASSAGGSNYGYTF. CDR3 DNA, as far as it was read: TGTGCCAGCAGTGCGGGAGGGAGTAACTATGGC.